Shown below are 17 T cell receptor beta chains from a single sample sequenced in a study of early stage breast cancer tumors. Profiled with immunoSEQ multiplex PCR; TCRdb holds only in-frame clones, not every one. In the table there are about 48,000 clones, approximately 80% of which are singletons. Sequencing was performed on blood. The source of these receptors is a person aged 45 to 60 with breast cancer.

This clone was observed a handful of times. The chain carries TRBV5-1 and TRBJ2-7, with 7 bases fitting TRBD1. V gave up 4 bases and J gave up 5 bases; unmatched junction bases: 9. Germline V gene lookup returns CDR1 SGHRS and CDR2 YFSETQ. This CDR3 spans 14 amino acids. CDR3 bases: TGCGCCAGCAGCAGGGGGCAGGGCGAGGACGAGCAGTACTTC. Translating gives CASSRGQGEDEQYF.

This clone has more than one count but fewer than ten. This chain links TRBV10-3 with TRBJ2-1, with 11 bases fitting TRBD2. Germline assignment: CDR1 ENHRY and CDR2 SYGVKD. V was pared by 8 bases and J by 7 bases, with 10 bases of the junction left unmatched. CDR3 length: 15 amino acids. CDR3 loop: CAISNSGRAENEQFF. CDR3 in DNA: TGTGCCATCTCTAATAGCGGGAGGGCCGAGAATGAGCAGTTCTTC.

The rearrangement links TRBV28 to TRBJ1-3; TRBD1 matches at 9 bases. Germline V gene lookup returns CDR1 MDHEN and CDR2 SYDVKM. The CDR3 runs to 16 residues. V trimming: 4 bases; J trimming: 0 bases; junction bases outside the gene matches: 4. CDR3: CASSSTGGVSGNTIYF. The CDR3 DNA sequence: TGTGCCAGCAGTTCGACAGGGGGTGTCTCTGGAAACACCATATATTTT.

This clone has a single count. This chain uses TRBV4-1 with TRBJ2-5; 7 nucleotides agree with TRBD2. The CDR3 extends over 15 amino acids. In germline, CDR1 is MGHRA, CDR2 YSYEKL. V lost 0 bases and J lost 5; bases outside the gene matches: 6. Here the CDR3 DNA reads TGCGCCAGCAGCCAAGATAGAGCGGGACCGGAGACCCAGTACTTC. It encodes CASSQDRAGPETQYF.

The chain recombines TRBV21-1 with TRBJ2-7; TRBD1 reflects the table's D call only, with no check against the DNA. TRBV21-1 is a pseudogene. The CDR3 is 17 amino acids. The CDR3 bases are TGTGCCAGCAGCTGCCATCAGGGGATCCTTTACGTCTACGAGCAGTACTTC. Its protein product is CASSCHQGILYVYEQYF.

This clone was seen more than once but under ten times. The chain links TRBV4-2 to TRBJ1-3; D not certain. Germline CDR1 and CDR2: LGHNA and YNFKEQ. V was trimmed by 0 bases and J by 3 bases, leaving 12 bases between them. CDR3 length: 16 amino acids. The CDR3 spells CASSQERGLRGNTIYF. The CDR3 coding sequence is TGTGCCAGCAGCCAAGAAAGAGGGTTGCGTGGAAACACCATATATTTT.

This clone was counted between two and nine times. V and J are TRBV7-2 and TRBJ1-5, with 8 positions matching TRBD1. Germline V gene data show CDR1 as SGHTA and CDR2 as FQGNSA. The CDR3 extends over 13 amino acids. The J segment lost 6 bases and the V segment lost 5 bases, leaving 3 bases of the junction unmatched. The CDR3 sequence: CASSPDRAQPQHF. CDR3 coding DNA: TGTGCCAGCAGCCCGGACAGGGCTCAGCCCCAGCATTTT.

V is TRBV6-1 and J is TRBJ2-7; the match to TRBD1 covers 9 bases. CDR3 length: 15 residues. Unmatched junction bases numbered 9, after V lost 6 bases and J lost 3 bases. Germline-derived CDR1 and CDR2 are MNHNS and SASEGT. The CDR3 DNA sequence: TGTGCCAGCAGCCCTTTGGGACAGGGATACTACGAGCAGTACTTC. It yields the protein CASSPLGQGYYEQYF.

This chain uses TRBV5-8 with TRBJ1-2; TRBD1 might be the D (6 bases). Trimming removed 4 bases at V and 7 bases at J, with 17 bases between. Germline lookup yields CDR1 SGHTS and CDR2 YDEGEE. This CDR3 comprises 14 residues. This CDR3 reads CASSQGTSLRGYTF. The CDR3 nucleotides read TGTGCCAGCAGCCAGGGGACATCTCTTCGTGGCTACACCTTC.

This sequence joins TRBV27 and TRBJ2-7; D remains ambiguous. Germline loops: CDR1 MNHEY, CDR2 SMNVEV (reference sequence). V shed 6 bases and J shed 3 bases, with 18 bases lying between them. The CDR3 contains 15 residues. The CDR3 is CASSTLTSYDYEQYF. DNA for the CDR3: TGTGCCAGCAGCACCCTTACGTCGTACGACTACGAGCAGTACTTC.

This clone was recorded a few times. The gene calls are TRBV7-8 and TRBJ2-2, with D perhaps matching TRBD1 (8 bases). In germline, CDR1 is SGHVS, CDR2 FQNEAQ. This CDR3 has 17 residues. Trimming removed 5 bases at V and 2 bases at J, with 18 bases between. CDR3 nucleotides: TGTGCCAGCAGCCCGGGGGGACAGGACCCAAACACCGGGGAGCTGTTTTTT. As protein: CASSPGGQDPNTGELFF.

This chain uses TRBV6-1 with TRBJ1-4; the D gene is possibly TRBD1 (5 bases). This CDR3 region has 15 residues. Between the trimmed V and J ends, which lost 6 bases and 8 bases, there was a span of 19 bases. Germline V lookup: CDR1 MNHNS, CDR2 SASEGT. The CDR3 DNA is TGTGCCAGCAGCCCTTGGGGGAACGGAGAGGAAAAACTGTTTTTT. It codes for CASSPWGNGEEKLFF.

The chain has TRBV9 and TRBJ2-3, with 11 bases lining up with TRBD2. This CDR3 spans 18 amino acids. Germline loops: CDR1 SGDLS, CDR2 YYNGEE. V shed 0 bases and J 7 bases; nucleotides not matched to a gene: 13. As DNA, the CDR3 is TGTGCCAGCAGCGTAGCCCTGGGTAGCGGGGGGGCCAAGAATACGCAGTATTTT. Translating gives CASSVALGSGGAKNTQYF.

This clone occurred once. This chain connects TRBV10-1 to TRBJ2-3; a possible D gene is TRBD2 (6 bases). Germline values: CDR1 WNHNN, CDR2 SYGVQD (reference sequence). V lost 2 bases and J 6 bases, leaving 18 bases between the germline ends. The CDR3 length is 16 residues. CDR3 sequence: CASSEGFAGPADTQYF. DNA of the CDR3: TGCGCCAGCAGTGAGGGTTTCGCGGGACCAGCGGATACGCAGTATTTT.

The J gene is TRBJ2-5, the V gene TRBV19, with D possibly matching TRBD2 (6 bases). Germline V gives CDR1 LNHDA, CDR2 SQIVND (reference sequence). With 6 bases removed from V and 4 bases from J, the gap between germline ends came to 18 bases. CDR3 length: 15 amino acids. CDR3 in amino acids: CASREYGRTSETQYF. The CDR3 region has the DNA TGTGCCAGTAGGGAGTACGGGAGAACCTCAGAGACCCAGTACTTC.

The rearrangement uses TRBV28 and TRBJ1-2; D remains unclear. The V gene's germline CDR1 is MDHEN and CDR2 SYDVKM. V was cut by 4 bases and J by 7 bases, with 10 bases left in between. This CDR3 spans 12 amino acids. The CDR3 bases are TGTGCCAGCAGTTCTTCTTCCAGTGGCTACACCTTC. Its protein is CASSSSSSGYTF.

This clone was counted only a few times. The chain couples TRBV6-5 to TRBJ1-2; D not certain. Between the trimmed V and J ends, which lost 6 bases and 5 bases, there was a span of 13 bases. Germline V lookup: CDR1 MNHEY, CDR2 SVGAGI. CDR3 length equals 13 residues. The CDR3 protein is CASRSLGGYGYTF. In DNA, the CDR3 is TGTGCCAGCAGGTCCCTGGGAGGGTATGGCTACACCTTC.